These T cell receptor beta chains were read from a single sample in a study of blood T cell repertoires in COVID-19. The data were produced by immunoSEQ multiplex PCR, yet TCRdb's version contains in-frame clones alone and is incomplete. There are 350,000 to 400,000 clones in the sample; around nine tenths occur only once, and about 1.8% lies in the top ten. The specimen sequenced was PBMCs or T cells enriched from blood (not recorded which). The receptors stem from a woman in her twenties or thirties who had recovered from COVID-19. CDR3s leave out the opening cysteine and the closing phenylalanine or tryptophan.

cdr3_aa	v_call	j_call	cdr3_length
ASSLGAGGRVN	TRBV12-3/TRBV12-4	TRBJ1-5	11
ASSLKFSEHEY	TRBV27	TRBJ2-7	11
ASRAGLGAEAF	TRBV2	TRBJ1-1	11
ASSLLRLGNTIY	TRBV5-6	TRBJ1-3	12
STDPFSGSWNTQY	TRBV29-1	TRBJ2-3	13
AWSSHRGLTEKLF	TRBV30	TRBJ1-4	13
AISEQGLAGDAVKL	TRBV10-3	TRBJ2-7	14
ASSLMRFLDRGNSPLH	TRBV7-3	TRBJ1-6	16
ASRDRGEWNQPQH	TRBV6-5	TRBJ1-5	13
ATHPRVGLYNEQF	TRBV15	TRBJ2-1	13
ASHGNTEAF	TRBV12-3/TRBV12-4	TRBJ1-1	9
AWRVGVPGYT	TRBV30	TRBJ1-2	10
ASSVTGEYQPQH	TRBV9	TRBJ1-5	12
ASSLYSLGGTGELF	TRBV5-5	TRBJ2-2	14